The 10 T cell receptor beta chains below come from one sample, sequenced in a study of OX40 agonist ivuxolimab in advanced cancers. Libraries were built with the immunoSEQ multiplex PCR assay. Imported from immuneACCESS, the table was reduced by TCRdb to in-frame sequences with V and J called. These copies leave out some clones; in studies compared against another copy, an unresolved V gene accounts for under half, and the cause of the remainder is not known. This sample lists some 90,000 clones; roughly 93% were detected once. 0.3% to 0.4% of the sample goes to the ten largest clones. The starting material was CD4+ or CD8+ T cells sorted from blood, obtained in a trial of the OX40 agonist ivuxolimab. These receptors came from an adult with an advanced solid tumor such as melanoma, head and neck, liver or kidney cancer.

This chain links TRBV30 with TRBJ2-5; D may be TRBD2 (7 bases). Trimming cost V 0 bases and J 5 bases, with 19 bases left between them. Germline lookup yields CDR1 GTSNPN and CDR2 SVGIG (reference sequence). The CDR3 extends over 16 amino acids. CDR3 bases: TGTGCCTGGAGTGTGGGGGGGCGCGGGATCGTGGAGACCCAGTACTTC. Residues: CAWSVGGRGIVETQYF.

This sequence joins TRBV5-1 and TRBJ2-5, with a tentative D call TRBD1 (6 bases). The CDR3 is 11 residues long. CDR1 is SGHRS and CDR2 is YFSETQ in the germline V gene. Trimming removed 0 bases from V and 9 bases from J, with 6 bases in between. The CDR3 sequence: CASSLEGAQYF. The DNA for the CDR3 is TGCGCCAGCAGCTTGGAGGGGGCCCAGTACTTC.

The chain recombines TRBV4-2 with TRBJ1-3; TRBD1 might be the D (5 bases). The germline CDR1 and CDR2 sequences are LGHNA and YNFKEQ. The CDR3 runs to 15 residues. Trimming pared 1 base from V and 11 bases from J, leaving 18 bases between. The CDR3 coding sequence is TGTGCCAGCAGCCAAGTTTCGTCAGGCAGGGAATCCATATATTTT. Protein product: CASSQVSSGRESIYF.

The CDR3 DNA follows: TGTGCCAGTACCCCAGGCGGAGATCTTCTTACCTACGAGCAGTACTTC. The encoded protein is CASTPGGDLLTYEQYF. J is TRBJ2-7 and V is TRBV19; D remains unclear. Per germline, CDR1 LNHDA and CDR2 SQIVND (reference sequence). Trimming stripped 7 bases from V and 2 bases from J, with 21 bases between. CDR3 length: 16 amino acids.

This rearrangement joins TRBV7-2 to TRBJ2-1, with a weak D call TRBD2 (7 bases). The length of the CDR3 is 16 residues. Trimming took 5 bases from V and 6 from J, leaving 20 bases between them. From germline, CDR1 is SGHTA and CDR2 FQGNSA. Here the CDR3 DNA reads TGTGCCAGCAGCCCGTTCAAGGGGGAGGGCAGCAATGAGCAGTTCTTC. Translation gives CASSPFKGEGSNEQFF.

The chain uses TRBV19 and TRBJ2-2, with 14 bases fitting TRBD2. The CDR3 totals 18 residues. V trimming: 6 bases; J trimming: 4 bases; junction bases outside the gene matches: 10. Germline V lookup: CDR1 LNHDA, CDR2 SQIVND (reference sequence). The CDR3 sequence: CASRTGTSGRVGTGELFF. The CDR3 nucleotides read TGTGCCAGTAGGACCGGGACTAGCGGGAGAGTTGGCACCGGGGAGCTGTTTTTT.

CDR3 loop: CASSAPGTTHTGELFF. CDR3 nucleotides: TGTGCCAGCAGTGCCCCCGGGACTACTCACACCGGGGAGCTGTTTTTT. The rearrangement uses TRBV27 and TRBJ2-2, with 7 nucleotides matching TRBD2. Germline lookup yields CDR1 MNHEY and CDR2 SMNVEV (reference sequence). The J segment lost 3 bases and the V segment lost 5 bases, leaving 9 bases of the junction unmatched. This CDR3 contains 16 residues.

This clone was seen only once. The chain employs TRBV5-1 and TRBJ2-3; 7 bases line up with TRBD2. After removal of 0 bases from V and 10 bases from J, the junction contained 17 bases not matched to a gene. The length of the CDR3 is 17 residues. CDR1 and CDR2 (germline): SGHRS, YFSETQ. The CDR3 loop reads CASSLEAPTSALRAQYF. The CDR3 nucleotides are TGCGCCAGCAGCTTGGAAGCCCCAACTAGCGCCCTCAGGGCGCAGTATTTT.

V usage is TRBV5-1 and J usage is TRBJ2-2; 8 bases align to TRBD1. The J segment lost 8 bases and the V segment lost 5 bases, leaving 14 bases of the junction unmatched. Germline V gene sequence: CDR1 SGHRS, CDR2 YFSETQ. The CDR3 consists of 16 residues. CDR3 protein: CASRTGTGPQVGELFF. CDR3 in DNA: TGCGCCAGCAGAACAGGGACAGGCCCGCAAGTGGGGGAGCTGTTTTTT.

The genes are TRBV12-5 and TRBJ2-3, with 9 bases lining up with TRBD1. Losses at the gene ends were 6 bases for V and 5 bases for J; bases not matched to a gene: 6. This CDR3 has 14 amino acids. Germline CDR1 and CDR2: LGHNT and FRNRAP. This CDR3 is CASGTGTGLDTQYF. CDR3 DNA: TGTGCTAGTGGCACCGGGACAGGGCTAGATACGCAGTATTTT. The full variable domain, completed using reference TRBV12-5 and TRBJ2-3, is DARVTQTPRHKVTEMGQEVTMRCQPILGHNTVFWYRQTMMQGLELLAYFRNRAPLDDSGMPKDRFSAEMPDATLATLKIQPSEPRDSAVYFCASGTGTGLDTQYFGPGTRLTVL.